The clone carrying this T cell receptor (beta chain) was seen a few times. Its antigen is undetermined. The source of the sample is a study of T cells in Graves' hyperthyroidism and ophthalmopathy. Overall study context: Peripheral blood collection took place at initial diagnosis, before any treatment. Study conclusions and caveats: Also found in blood were most expanded thyroid clonotypes above 0.001.

RNA transcripts gave rise to amplified TCR beta CDR3 regions. A first-round RT-PCR of the TCR CDR3 used the HTBI primer set. TCRdb used MiXCR to reprocess the multiplex PCR reads, holding one entry per CDR3 protein. In the table there are about 600,000 distinct CDR3 sequences, 11% to 15% of which are singletons. V was pared by 0 bases and J by 5 bases, with 6 bases of the junction left unmatched. The CDR3 runs 16 residues. Germline V CDR1 and CDR2: SGHAT, FQNNGV. The J gene is TRBJ2-5, the V gene TRBV11-2, with 10 bases identical to TRBD2. The TCR originated in a woman aged 18 to 35 with Graves' ophthalmopathy. The sequencing input was blood. The CDR3: CASSLESGRVWETQYF. DNA for the CDR3: TGTGCCAGCAGCTTAGAGAGCGGGAGGGTCTGGGAGACCCAGTACTTC. The whole variable domain, remainder taken from reference TRBV11-2 and TRBJ2-5, is EAGVAQSPRYKIIEKRQSVAFWCNPISGHATLYWYQQILGQGPKLLIQFQNNGVVDDSQLPKDRFSAERLKGVDSTLKIQPAKLEDSAVYLCASSLESGRVWETQYFGPGTRLLVL.